A selection of T cell receptor beta chains follows, all from one sample in a study of spatial heterogeneity in lung cancer. MiXCR, run by TCRdb on the 5' RACE reads, gives a single entry per CDR3 protein. This sample yields about 3,900 distinct CDR3 sequences, of which 5.3% are seen a single time; roughly 14% belongs to the top ten. The sequencing used lung tumor tissue, collected at surgery. The receptors were gathered from a female donor with early-stage non-small cell lung cancer. Each CDR3 is given with its conserved first and last residue. Each record gives: D gene, J gene, clone size, V gene, CDR3 protein, CDR3 DNA. A D gene is named only where the DNA matches it firmly. Only some rows state a clone size, as once, few, many or a class for expanded clones.

>-|TRBJ1-5|medium-sized|TRBV6-1
CASTEGQSNQPQHF
TGTGCCAGCACTGAAGGACAGAGCAATCAGCCCCAGCATTTT
>-|TRBJ1-2|many|TRBV20-1
CSAQQDSANYGYTF
TGCAGTGCCCAACAGGACTCAGCTAACTATGGCTACACCTTC
>-|TRBJ2-1|medium-sized|TRBV4-1
CASSQVNQRAFYNEQFF
TGCGCCAGCAGCCAAGTGAACCAGAGGGCTTTCTACAATGAGCAGTTCTTC
>TRBD2|TRBJ2-7|medium-sized|TRBV5-1
CASSLSGGSSYEQYF
TGCGCCAGCAGCTTGTCCGGGGGGAGCTCCTACGAGCAGTACTTC
>-|TRBJ1-5|medium-sized|TRBV7-2
CASSHPGQPQHF
TGTGCCAGCAGCCACCCGGGGCAGCCCCAGCATTTT
>TRBD2|TRBJ2-5|medium-sized|TRBV7-2
CASSPRAGTSGGQETQYF
TGTGCCAGCAGCCCTAGGGCCGGGACTAGCGGGGGGCAAGAGACCCAGTACTTC
>TRBD1|TRBJ1-4|medium-sized|TRBV7-2
CASSFTGGSWYANEKLFF
TGTGCCAGCAGCTTTACAGGGGGATCTTGGTATGCTAATGAAAAACTGTTTTTT
>-|TRBJ1-4|medium-sized|TRBV20-1
CSARGGGFEKLFF
TGCAGTGCTAGAGGGGGAGGGTTCGAAAAACTGTTTTTT
>TRBD1|TRBJ1-5|large|TRBV4-2
CASSQETGPGNQPQHF
TGTGCCAGCAGCCAAGAGACAGGGCCCGGCAATCAGCCCCAGCATTTT
>-|TRBJ1-1|medium-sized|TRBV11-1
CASSLQGSYEAFF
TGTGCCAGCAGTCTTCAGGGATCCTATGAAGCTTTCTTT
>-|TRBJ1-1|medium-sized|TRBV29-1
CSGGRREGTEAFF
TGCAGCGGGGGACGCAGGGAGGGCACTGAAGCTTTCTTT
>TRBD1|TRBJ2-4|few|TRBV5-1
CVSSTRTGVGINIQYF
TGCGTCAGCAGTACACGGACAGGGGTCGGCATAAACATTCAGTACTTC
>-|TRBJ2-5|-|TRBV6-2/TRBV6-3
CASSLSLGAQETQYF
TGTGCCAGCAGCCTCTCTTTGGGGGCACAAGAGACCCAGTACTTC
>TRBD1|TRBJ1-2|many|TRBV12-3/TRBV12-4
CASIRTPGQPNYGYTF
TGTGCCAGCATCCGAACCCCGGGACAGCCCAACTATGGCTACACCTTC
>-|TRBJ2-3|few|TRBV7-9
CASSWRPTAPADTQYF
TGTGCCAGCAGCTGGCGACCGACCGCACCCGCAGATACGCAGTATTTT
>TRBD2|TRBJ2-2|medium-sized|TRBV27
CASSFRGLAGGRTGELFF
TGTGCCAGCAGTTTTCGAGGGCTAGCGGGAGGACGGACCGGGGAGCTGTTTTTT
>-|TRBJ1-1|few|TRBV7-8
CASSLKGFDSRNTEAFF
TGTGCCAGCAGCTTAAAGGGGTTCGACAGCCGGAACACTGAAGCTTTCTTT
>-|TRBJ1-5|medium-sized|TRBV27
CASSLRTLLGPQHF
TGTGCCAGCAGTTTACGGACACTTCTTGGACCCCAGCATTTT
>-|TRBJ2-7|medium-sized|TRBV6-1
CASSGRNYYEQYF
TGTGCCAGCAGCGGGCGCAACTACTACGAGCAGTACTTC
>-|TRBJ1-1|medium-sized|TRBV5-5
CASSLIGAMDTEAFF
TGTGCCAGCAGCTTGATTGGGGCAATGGACACTGAAGCTTTCTTT
>-|TRBJ1-4|medium-sized|TRBV18
CASSDGTVVNEKLFF
TGTGCCAGCTCAGACGGGACGGTTGTCAATGAAAAACTGTTTTTT
>-|TRBJ2-7|medium-sized|TRBV7-3
CASSPDGGKQYF
TGTGCCAGCAGCCCCGACGGAGGGAAGCAGTACTTC
>-|TRBJ2-2|medium-sized|TRBV6-1
CASSGMLGEPSTGELFF
TGTGCCAGCAGTGGCATGTTGGGGGAGCCTTCCACCGGGGAGCTGTTTTTT
>-|TRBJ1-1|few|TRBV6-1
CASRTGSGAEAFF
TGTGCCAGCAGAACCGGGTCCGGGGCTGAAGCTTTCTTT
>-|TRBJ1-4|medium-sized|TRBV18
CASSPPQYNEKLFF
TGTGCCAGCTCACCACCACAGTATAATGAAAAACTGTTTTTT